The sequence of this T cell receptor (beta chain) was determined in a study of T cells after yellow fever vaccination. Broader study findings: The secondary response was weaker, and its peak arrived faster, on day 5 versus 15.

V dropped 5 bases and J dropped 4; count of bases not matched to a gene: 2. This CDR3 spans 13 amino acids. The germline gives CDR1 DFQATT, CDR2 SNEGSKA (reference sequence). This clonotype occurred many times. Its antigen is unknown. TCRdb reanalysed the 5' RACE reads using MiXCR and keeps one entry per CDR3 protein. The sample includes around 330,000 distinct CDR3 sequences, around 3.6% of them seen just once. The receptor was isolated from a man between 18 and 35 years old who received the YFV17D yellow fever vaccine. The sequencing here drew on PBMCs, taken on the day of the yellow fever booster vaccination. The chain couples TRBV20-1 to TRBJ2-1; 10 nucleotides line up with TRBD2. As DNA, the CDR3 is TGCAGTGCTGAGCGGGGGGGATACAATGAGCAGTTCTTC. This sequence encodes CSAERGGYNEQFF.